This T cell receptor (beta chain) was retrieved from a study of T cell responses to AZD1222 COVID-19 vaccine. The table came from immunoSEQ multiplex PCR; TCRdb's copy has only in-frame clones and leaves some out. This sample has about 75,000 clones; about 91% occur once, and the top ten carry roughly 10%. The CDR3 loop spans 14 amino acids. V lost 3 bases and J lost 7, with 12 bases in between. Per germline, CDR1 LNHDA and CDR2 SQIVND (reference sequence). The sample in question was peripheral blood, obtained 28 days after the second dose of the MenACWY control vaccine. This rearrangement joins TRBV19 to TRBJ1-4; D gene ambiguous. The TCR originated in an adult who received the MenACWY meningococcal vaccine as a control. The CDR3 DNA is TGTGCCAGTAGTATCGGGGAAGGAGGTGAAAAACTGTTTTTT. It specifies CASSIGEGGEKLFF.